Sequencing of this TCR beta chain was carried out in a study of CD8 T cells in ankylosing spondylitis. Findings and caveats of the study: Ankylosing spondylitis blood seemed to carry a telltale TCR beta motif made of under ten highly homologous variants.

TCRdb passed the 5' RACE reads through MiXCR, listing each CDR3 protein once. The sample carries fewer than 550,000 distinct CDR3 sequences, approximately 5.3% recorded once. This clonotype appeared a single time. The antigen is not known. Sequenced material: blood, either unsorted or a sorted T cell fraction (not recorded which). The receptor comes from a male donor with ankylosing spondylitis.

This CDR3 is CASNEPGNVLTF. The CDR3 DNA is TGTGCCAGCAACGAACCAGGGAACGTCCTGACTTTC. The rearrangement links TRBV6-2 or TRBV6-3 to TRBJ2-6; TRBD1 might be the D (5 bases). Germline CDR1 and CDR2: MNHEY and SVGEGT. The CDR3 runs 12 residues. The V gene lost 7 bases and the J gene lost 10 bases, with 11 bases spanning the gap.